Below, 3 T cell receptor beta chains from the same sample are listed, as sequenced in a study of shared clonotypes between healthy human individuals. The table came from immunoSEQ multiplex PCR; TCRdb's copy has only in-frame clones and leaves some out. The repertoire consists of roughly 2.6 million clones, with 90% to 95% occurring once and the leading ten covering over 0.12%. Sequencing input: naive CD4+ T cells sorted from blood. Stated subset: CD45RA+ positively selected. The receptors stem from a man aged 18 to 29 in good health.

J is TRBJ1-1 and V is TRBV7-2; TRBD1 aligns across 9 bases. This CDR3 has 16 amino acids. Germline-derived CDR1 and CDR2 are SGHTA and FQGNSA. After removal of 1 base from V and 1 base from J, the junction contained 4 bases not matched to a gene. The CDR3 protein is CASSLEWGQGNTEAFF. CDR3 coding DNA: TGTGCCAGCAGCTTAGAATGGGGACAGGGGAACACTGAAGCTTTCTTT. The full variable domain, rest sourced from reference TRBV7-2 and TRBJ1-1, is GAGVSQSPSNKVTEKGKDVELRCDPISGHTALYWYRQSLGQGLEFLIYFQGNSAPDKSGLPSDRFSAERTGGSVSTLTIQRTQQEDSAVYLCASSLEWGQGNTEAFFGQGTRLTVV.

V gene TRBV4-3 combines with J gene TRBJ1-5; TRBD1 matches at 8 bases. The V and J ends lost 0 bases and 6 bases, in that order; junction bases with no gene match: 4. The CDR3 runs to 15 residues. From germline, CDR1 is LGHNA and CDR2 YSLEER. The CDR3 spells CASSQDNRGSQPQHF. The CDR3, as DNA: TGCGCCAGCAGCCAAGATAACAGGGGGAGTCAGCCCCAGCATTTT.

CDR3 region: CASSQGQFYGYTF. The CDR3 DNA reads as TGTGCCAGCAGCCAGGGACAGTTCTATGGCTACACCTTC. This sequence joins TRBV7-9 and TRBJ1-2; 7 bases map to TRBD1. V lost 5 bases, J lost 4 bases, and 4 bases stayed unmatched. The CDR3 covers 13 residues. Germline V gene data show CDR1 as SEHNR and CDR2 as FQNEAQ (reference sequence). The entire variable domain, with the rest obtained from reference TRBV7-9 and TRBJ1-2, is as follows: DTGVSQNPRHKITKRGQNVTFRCDPISEHNRLYWYRQTLGQGPEFLTYFQNEAQLEKSRLLSDRFSAERPKGSFSTLEIQRTEQGDSAMYLCASSQGQFYGYTFGSGTRLTVV.